This T cell receptor beta chain was retrieved from a study of beta chain features in type 1 diabetes. Study-wide points: TCRB CDR3s from Type 1 diabetes patients were moderately but significantly shorter in all four CD4+ subsets. The influence of HLA type on TCRB rearrangement stayed undetermined.

Expressed TCRB transcripts were sequenced because the isolated RNA had all been reverse transcribed beforehand. Some clones are missing from TCRdb's copy, which holds only in-frame ones; the method was immunoSEQ multiplex PCR. The data contain fewer than 350,000 clones, 15% of them singletons. With regard to this clone: Antigen: not known.

The CDR3 is made up of 16 amino acids. The TCR comes from a man aged 18 to 35 with type 1 diabetes. The chain recombines TRBV21-1 with TRBJ2-5; the table calls TRBD1, which could not be checked here. TRBV21-1 is a recognized pseudogene. Source material: naive CD4+ T cells from blood. The CDR3 DNA reads TGTGCCAGCAGCAAAAAGGCCCAACAGGGAAAGGAGACCCAGTACTTC. Its translation: CASSKKAQQGKETQYF.